Sequencing of this T cell receptor beta chain was carried out in a study of cytomegalovirus exposure and HLA in healthy donors. V was clipped by 5 bases and J by 2 bases, with 14 bases between them. CDR1 and CDR2 (germline): SGHNT, YYREEE (reference sequence). This CDR3 is built from 14 residues. Sequencing was performed with immunoSEQ multiplex PCR; in TCRdb, only in-frame clones are kept and a portion is missing. The profile shows hundreds of thousands of clones, roughly 87% of them singletons. Material: PBMCs. The receptor's source is a young man in good health and CMV-seropositive. V and J are TRBV5-4 and TRBJ2-7; D could derive from TRBD1 or TRBD2 (5 bases each). CDR3 loop: CASRPGPETYEQYF. As DNA, the CDR3 is TGTGCCAGCAGGCCGGGACCGGAGACCTACGAGCAGTACTTC.